The 4 T cell receptor beta chains reported below all come from one sample, sequenced in a study of identical twins. In TCRdb, the 5' RACE reads were re-called with MiXCR into one record per CDR3 protein. The profile covers about 660,000 distinct CDR3 sequences, with 8.6% appearing a single time and about 0.98% taken by the ten largest. The same sample was also studied in work on yellow fever vaccine responses in identical twins.

What was sequenced was PBMCs. The receptor set was obtained from a woman in her late teens or twenties in good health.

This clonotype has a count of ten or more. The genes are TRBV7-8 and TRBJ2-1, with 11 bases lining up with TRBD1. This CDR3 has 15 residues. With V trimmed by 4 bases and J by 7 bases, 6 bases remained unmatched. Germline V gene data show CDR1 as SGHVS and CDR2 as FQNEAQ. The CDR3 region has the DNA TGTGCCAGCAGCTCCCGGGACAGGGGGGTTAATGAGCAGTTCTTC. Translating it yields CASSSRDRGVNEQFF.

This clonotype showed up many times. The CDR3 DNA follows: TGTGCCAGCAGGAGGACTAGCGGGAGAAAGGAAGAGACCCAGTACTTC. This gives the protein CASRRTSGRKEETQYF. This chain joins TRBV12-3 or TRBV12-4 and TRBJ2-5, with TRBD2 matching 13 bases. This CDR3 region has 16 residues. J was trimmed by 3 bases and V by 6 bases; bases with no gene match: 7.

This clonotype was seen many times. The J gene is TRBJ2-3, the V gene TRBV5-5, with D tentatively TRBD2 (6 bases). CDR1 and CDR2 (germline): SGHKS, YYEKEE (reference sequence). V was clipped by 3 bases and J by 1 base, with 15 bases between them. The CDR3 covers 16 residues. CDR3 in DNA: TGTGCCAGCAGCTCCCTGGAGGGCCTTGGCACAGATACGCAGTATTTT. It codes for CASSSLEGLGTDTQYF.

J is TRBJ2-5 and V is TRBV7-8; D gene uncertain. Germline CDR1 and CDR2: SGHVS and FQNEAQ. This CDR3 spans 13 amino acids. The V gene lost 7 bases and the J gene lost 5 bases, with 14 bases spanning the gap. CDR3 amino acids: CASIEVGKETQYF. The CDR3 nucleotides read TGTGCCAGCATCGAAGTAGGGAAGGAGACCCAGTACTTC.